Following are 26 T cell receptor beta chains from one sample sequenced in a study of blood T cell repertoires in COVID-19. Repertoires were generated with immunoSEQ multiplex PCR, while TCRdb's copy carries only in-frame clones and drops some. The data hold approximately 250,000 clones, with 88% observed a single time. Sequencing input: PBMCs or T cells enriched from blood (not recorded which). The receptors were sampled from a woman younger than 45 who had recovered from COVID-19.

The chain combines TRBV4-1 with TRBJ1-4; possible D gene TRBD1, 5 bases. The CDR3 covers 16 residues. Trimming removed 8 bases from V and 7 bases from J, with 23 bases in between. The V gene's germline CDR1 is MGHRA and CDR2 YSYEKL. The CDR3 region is CASLGGWGSPGEKLFF. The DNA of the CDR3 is TGCGCCAGCCTGGGGGGATGGGGGAGCCCCGGTGAAAAACTGTTTTTT.

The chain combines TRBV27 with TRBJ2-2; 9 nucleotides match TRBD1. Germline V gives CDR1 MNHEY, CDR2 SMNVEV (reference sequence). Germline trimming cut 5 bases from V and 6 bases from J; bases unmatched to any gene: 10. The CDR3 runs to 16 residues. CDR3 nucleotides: TGTGCCAGCAGTAGACCGGGACAGGGTGTCGCCGGGGAGCTGTTTTTT. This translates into CASSRPGQGVAGELFF.

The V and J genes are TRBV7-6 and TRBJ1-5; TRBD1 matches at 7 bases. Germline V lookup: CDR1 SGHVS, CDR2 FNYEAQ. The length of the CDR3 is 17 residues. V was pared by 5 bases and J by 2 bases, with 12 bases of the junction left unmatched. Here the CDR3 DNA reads TGTGCCAGCAGCCCAACGTTCGACAGGGCTGGCAATCAGCCCCAGCATTTT. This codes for CASSPTFDRAGNQPQHF.

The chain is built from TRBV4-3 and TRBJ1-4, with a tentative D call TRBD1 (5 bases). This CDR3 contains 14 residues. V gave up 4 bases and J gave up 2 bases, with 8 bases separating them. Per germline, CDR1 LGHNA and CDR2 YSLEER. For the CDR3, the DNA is TGCGCCAGCAGCCGCGGGACCACTAATGAAAAACTGTTTTTT. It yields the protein CASSRGTTNEKLFF.

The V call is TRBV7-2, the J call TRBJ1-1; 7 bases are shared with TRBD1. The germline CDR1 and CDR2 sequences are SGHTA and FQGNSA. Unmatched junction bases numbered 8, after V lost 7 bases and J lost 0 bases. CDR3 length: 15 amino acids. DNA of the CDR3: TGTGCCAGCACCCCTTACAGGGGTGTGAACACTGAAGCTTTCTTT. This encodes CASTPYRGVNTEAFF. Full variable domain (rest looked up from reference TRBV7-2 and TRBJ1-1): GAGVSQSPSNKVTEKGKDVELRCDPISGHTALYWYRQSLGQGLEFLIYFQGNSAPDKSGLPSDRFSAERTGGSVSTLTIQRTQQEDSAVYLCASTPYRGVNTEAFFGQGTRLTVV.

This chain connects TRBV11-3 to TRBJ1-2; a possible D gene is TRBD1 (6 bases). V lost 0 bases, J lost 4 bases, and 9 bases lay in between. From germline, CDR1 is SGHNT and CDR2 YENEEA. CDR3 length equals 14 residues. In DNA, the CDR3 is TGTGCCAGCAGCTTAGATCCCAGGGGCTATGGCTACACCTTC. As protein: CASSLDPRGYGYTF.

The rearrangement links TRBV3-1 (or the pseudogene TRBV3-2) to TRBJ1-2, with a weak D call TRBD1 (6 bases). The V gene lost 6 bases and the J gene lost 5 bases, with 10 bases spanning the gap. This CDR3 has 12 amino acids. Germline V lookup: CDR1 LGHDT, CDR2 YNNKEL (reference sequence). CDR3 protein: CASSSGEYGYTF. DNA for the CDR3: TGTGCCAGCAGTTCAGGGGAATATGGCTACACCTTC.

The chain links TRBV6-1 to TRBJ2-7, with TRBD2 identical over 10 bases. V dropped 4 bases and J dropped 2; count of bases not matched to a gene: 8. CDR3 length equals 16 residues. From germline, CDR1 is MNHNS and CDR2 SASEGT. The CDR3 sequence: CASSALAGTVTYEQYF. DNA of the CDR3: TGTGCCAGCAGTGCACTAGCGGGGACAGTCACCTACGAGCAGTACTTC.

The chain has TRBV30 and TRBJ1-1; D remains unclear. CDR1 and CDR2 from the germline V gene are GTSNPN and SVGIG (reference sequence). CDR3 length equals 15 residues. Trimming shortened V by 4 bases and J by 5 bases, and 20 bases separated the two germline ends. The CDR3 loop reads CAWKGSRPRGTEAFF. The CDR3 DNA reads TGTGCCTGGAAAGGGTCGCGGCCGCGAGGGACTGAAGCTTTCTTT.

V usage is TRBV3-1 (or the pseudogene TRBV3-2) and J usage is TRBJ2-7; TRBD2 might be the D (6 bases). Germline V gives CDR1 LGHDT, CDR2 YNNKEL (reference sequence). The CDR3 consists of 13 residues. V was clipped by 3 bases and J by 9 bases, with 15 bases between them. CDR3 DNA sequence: TGTGCCAGCAGCCAGACCCCGACGCGGGGGCAGTACTTC. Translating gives CASSQTPTRGQYF.

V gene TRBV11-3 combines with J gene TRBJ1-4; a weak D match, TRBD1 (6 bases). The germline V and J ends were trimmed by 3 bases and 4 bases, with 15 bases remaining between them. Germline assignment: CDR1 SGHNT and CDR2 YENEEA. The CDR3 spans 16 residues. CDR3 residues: CASSFASGALNEKLFF. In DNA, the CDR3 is TGTGCCAGCAGCTTTGCATCAGGGGCACTTAATGAAAAACTGTTTTTT.

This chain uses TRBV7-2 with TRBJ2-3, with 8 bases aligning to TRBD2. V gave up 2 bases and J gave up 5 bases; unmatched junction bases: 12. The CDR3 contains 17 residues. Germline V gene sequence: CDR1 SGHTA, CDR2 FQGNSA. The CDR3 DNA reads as TGTGCCAGCAGCTTACGGCCTCGGGGGGGCCCCGGAGATACGCAGTATTTT. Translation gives CASSLRPRGGPGDTQYF. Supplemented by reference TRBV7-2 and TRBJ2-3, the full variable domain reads GAGVSQSPSNKVTEKGKDVELRCDPISGHTALYWYRQSLGQGLEFLIYFQGNSAPDKSGLPSDRFSAERTGGSVSTLTIQRTQQEDSAVYLCASSLRPRGGPGDTQYFGPGTRLTVL.

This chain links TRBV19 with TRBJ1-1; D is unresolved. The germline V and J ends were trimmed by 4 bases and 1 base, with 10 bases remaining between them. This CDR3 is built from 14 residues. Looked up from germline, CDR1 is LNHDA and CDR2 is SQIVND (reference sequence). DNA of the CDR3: TGTGCCAGTAGTAGGGGAGGAGAGAACACTGAAGCTTTCTTT. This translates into CASSRGGENTEAFF.

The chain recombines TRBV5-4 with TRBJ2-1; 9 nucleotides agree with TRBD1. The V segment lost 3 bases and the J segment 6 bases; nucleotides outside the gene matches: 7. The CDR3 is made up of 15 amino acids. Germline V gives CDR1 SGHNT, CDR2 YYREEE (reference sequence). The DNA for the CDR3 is TGTGCCAGCAGCTGGGACAGGGAAGCATTCAATGAGCAGTTCTTC. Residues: CASSWDREAFNEQFF.

CDR3 region: CASSSPYEAGELFF. CDR3 nucleotides: TGTGCCAGCAGCTCCCCCTACGAGGCCGGGGAGCTGTTTTTT. The chain joins TRBV7-9 to TRBJ2-2; no clear D gene. This CDR3 has 14 residues. Trimming removed 4 bases from V and 6 bases from J, with 12 bases in between. Germline lookup yields CDR1 SEHNR and CDR2 FQNEAQ (reference sequence).

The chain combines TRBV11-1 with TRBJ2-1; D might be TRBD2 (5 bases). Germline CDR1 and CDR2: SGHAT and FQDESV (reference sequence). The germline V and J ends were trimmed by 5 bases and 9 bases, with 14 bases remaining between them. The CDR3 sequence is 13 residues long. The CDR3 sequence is CASSPQTRGEQFF. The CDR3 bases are TGTGCCAGCAGCCCCCAAACTCGGGGTGAGCAGTTCTTC. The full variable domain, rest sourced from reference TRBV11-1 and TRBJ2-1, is EAEVAQSPRYKITEKSQAVAFWCDPISGHATLYWYRQILGQGPELLVQFQDESVVDDSQLPKDRFSAERLKGVDSTLKIQPAELGDSAMYLCASSPQTRGEQFFGPGTRLTVL.

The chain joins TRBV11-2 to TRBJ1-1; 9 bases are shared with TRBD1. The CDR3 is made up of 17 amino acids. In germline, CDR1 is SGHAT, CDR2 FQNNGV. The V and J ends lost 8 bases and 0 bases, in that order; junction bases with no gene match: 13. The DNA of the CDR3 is TGTGCCAGCGTACTGGGACAGGGCATTATTATGAACACTGAAGCTTTCTTT. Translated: CASVLGQGIIMNTEAFF.

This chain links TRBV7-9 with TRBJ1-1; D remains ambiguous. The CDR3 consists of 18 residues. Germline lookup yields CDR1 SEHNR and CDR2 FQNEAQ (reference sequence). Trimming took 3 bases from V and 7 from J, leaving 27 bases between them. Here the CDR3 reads CASSFKGPRIGMALEAFF. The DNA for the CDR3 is TGTGCCAGCAGCTTTAAGGGTCCACGAATCGGGATGGCCCTTGAAGCTTTCTTT.

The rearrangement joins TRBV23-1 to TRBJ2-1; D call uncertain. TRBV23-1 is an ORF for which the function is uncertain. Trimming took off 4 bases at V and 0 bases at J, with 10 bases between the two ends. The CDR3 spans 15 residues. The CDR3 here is CASSRANSSYNEQFF. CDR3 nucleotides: TGCGCCAGCAGTCGGGCCAATAGCTCCTACAATGAGCAGTTCTTC.

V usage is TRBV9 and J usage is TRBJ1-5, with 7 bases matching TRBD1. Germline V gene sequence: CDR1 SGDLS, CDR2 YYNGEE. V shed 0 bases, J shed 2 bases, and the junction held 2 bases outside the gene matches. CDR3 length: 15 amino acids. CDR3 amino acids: CASSVEGAGNQPQHF. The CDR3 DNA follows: TGTGCCAGCAGCGTAGAGGGGGCCGGCAATCAGCCCCAGCATTTT.

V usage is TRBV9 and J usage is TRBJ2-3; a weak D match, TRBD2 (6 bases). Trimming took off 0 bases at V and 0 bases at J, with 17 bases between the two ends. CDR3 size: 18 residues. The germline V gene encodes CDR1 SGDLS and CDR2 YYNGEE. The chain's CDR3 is CASSVGGRLASSTDTQYF. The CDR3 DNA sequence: TGTGCCAGCAGCGTAGGCGGTAGGCTAGCGTCTAGCACAGATACGCAGTATTTT. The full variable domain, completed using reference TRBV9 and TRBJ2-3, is DSGVTQTPKHLITATGQRVTLRCSPRSGDLSVYWYQQSLDQGLQFLIQYYNGEERAKGNILERFSAQQFPDLHSELNLSSLELGDSALYFCASSVGGRLASSTDTQYFGPGTRLTVL.

CDR3 protein: CASSFRAGANYNEQFF. As DNA, the CDR3 is TGTGCCAGCAGCTTTCGAGCGGGAGCAAACTACAATGAGCAGTTCTTC. The chain carries TRBV13 and TRBJ2-1, with TRBD2 matching 8 bases. CDR1 is PRHDT, CDR2 FYEKMQ, per germline (reference sequence). V lost 3 bases, J lost 3 bases, and 7 bases stayed unmatched. The CDR3 loop spans 16 amino acids. Filled out from reference TRBV13 and TRBJ2-1, the complete variable domain reads AAGVIQSPRHLIKEKRETATLKCYPIPRHDTVYWYQQGPGQDPQFLISFYEKMQSDKGSIPDRFSAQQFSDYHSELNMSSLELGDSALYFCASSFRAGANYNEQFFGPGTRLTVL.

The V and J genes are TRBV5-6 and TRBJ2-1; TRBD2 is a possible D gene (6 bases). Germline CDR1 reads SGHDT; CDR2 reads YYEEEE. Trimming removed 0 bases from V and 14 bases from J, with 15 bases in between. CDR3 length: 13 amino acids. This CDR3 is CASSLGGLIWEFF. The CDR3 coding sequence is TGTGCCAGCAGCTTGGGCGGACTAATCTGGGAGTTCTTC.

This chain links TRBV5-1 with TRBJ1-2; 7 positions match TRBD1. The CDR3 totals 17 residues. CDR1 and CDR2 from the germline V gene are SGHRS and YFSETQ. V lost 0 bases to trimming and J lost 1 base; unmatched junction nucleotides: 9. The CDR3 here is CASSLGTGTAYNYGYTF. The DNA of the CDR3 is TGCGCCAGCAGCTTGGGGACCGGGACAGCTTATAACTATGGCTACACCTTC.

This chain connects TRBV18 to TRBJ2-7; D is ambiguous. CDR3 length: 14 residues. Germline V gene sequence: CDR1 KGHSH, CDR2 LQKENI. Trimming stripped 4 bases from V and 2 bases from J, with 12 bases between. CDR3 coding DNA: TGTGCCAGCTCACTCACTTTAGGAGCCTACGAGCAGTACTTC. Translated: CASSLTLGAYEQYF.

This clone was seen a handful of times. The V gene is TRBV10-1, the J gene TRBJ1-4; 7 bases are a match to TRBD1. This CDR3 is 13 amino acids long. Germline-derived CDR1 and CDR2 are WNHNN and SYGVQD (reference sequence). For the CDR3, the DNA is TGCGCGCCTCCGGGACAGCCTAATGAAAAACTGTTTTTT. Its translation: CAPPGQPNEKLFF.